This TCR beta chain is from a study of blood T cell repertoires in COVID-19. Study at large: The study drew acute and convalescent COVID-19 samples from the United States, Italy and Spain.

Germline V gene data show CDR1 as SGHAT and CDR2 as FQNNGV. This CDR3 is built from 15 residues. Trimming took off 3 bases at V and 4 bases at J, with 13 bases between the two ends. Generated by immunoSEQ multiplex PCR, the TCRdb table keeps only in-frame clones and is missing some. This table holds some 230,000 clones, 84% found once. This chain joins TRBV11-2 and TRBJ1-3, with D perhaps TRBD1 (6 bases). This TCR derives from an older woman who had recovered from COVID-19. The material sequenced was peripheral blood. The DNA for the CDR3 is TGTGCCAGCAGCTTCCGGGACATAGACGGAAACACCATATATTTT. This translates into CASSFRDIDGNTIYF.